These 30 T cell receptor beta chains originate from one sample sequenced in a study of blood T cells in healthy people across ages. For the second PCR, which ran for about 7 to 12 cycles, a sample-barcoded 5' primer and a J-beta primer mix were used. Each CDR3 protein gets one entry after TCRdb re-called the 5' RACE reads with MiXCR. Seen here are 450,000 to 600,000 distinct CDR3 sequences, about 27% observed once, and the top ten hold approximately 3.6%. These data also formed part of another study, on T cells of mothers and their children.

Specimen: blood. These receptors came from a boy between 2 and 10 years old in good health.

The gene calls are TRBV5-1 and TRBJ1-3, with TRBD1 matching over 9 bases. CDR1 and CDR2 from the germline V gene are SGHRS and YFSETQ. The CDR3 is 15 residues long. The junction had 4 bases not matched to a gene; V was cut back by 1 base and J by 5 bases. CDR3 amino acids: CASSLTGQGRNTIYF. The CDR3 DNA is TGCGCCAGCAGCTTGACGGGACAGGGACGAAACACCATATATTTT.

This rearrangement joins TRBV2 to TRBJ2-3, with 7 bases matching TRBD1. V lost 2 bases to trimming and J lost 2 bases; unmatched junction nucleotides: 13. The V gene's germline CDR1 is SNHLY and CDR2 FYNNEI. CDR3 length equals 18 residues. This CDR3 is CASSEYGNRQGFTDTQYF. As DNA, the CDR3 is TGTGCCAGCAGTGAATACGGGAACCGACAGGGATTCACAGATACGCAGTATTTT.

V gene TRBV11-1 combines with J gene TRBJ2-6; 7 nucleotides agree with TRBD1. This CDR3 has 21 residues. Germline V gene data show CDR1 as SGHAT and CDR2 as FQDESV (reference sequence). V was pared by 2 bases and J by 0 bases, with 16 bases of the junction left unmatched. CDR3 coding DNA: TGTGCCAGCAGCTTAAGGGCCCGGCAGGGGGTCGACCCCTCTGGGGCCAACGTCCTGACTTTC. This codes for CASSLRARQGVDPSGANVLTF.

This clonotype was detected only once. This rearrangement joins TRBV12-3 or TRBV12-4 to TRBJ1-1, with unresolved D. This CDR3 has 12 residues. V was shortened by 3 bases and J by 3 bases, with 5 bases between the two germline ends. The CDR3 DNA is TGTGCCAGCAGTTTCGAATACACTGAAGCTTTCTTT. Translation: CASSFEYTEAFF.

The V gene is TRBV25-1, the J gene TRBJ2-7; D perhaps matches TRBD1 (5 bases). There are 13 residues in the CDR3. Germline lookup yields CDR1 MGHDK and CDR2 SYGVNS. V was cut by 2 bases and J by 4 bases, with 9 bases left in between. The CDR3 sequence is CASSEQGRYEQYF. For the CDR3, the DNA is TGTGCCAGCAGTGAACAGGGTCGGTACGAGCAGTACTTC.

There are a few counts of this clonotype. This sequence joins TRBV20-1 and TRBJ2-3, with 8 bases lining up with TRBD1. CDR3 length: 14 residues. The V segment lost 0 bases and the J segment 5 bases; nucleotides outside the gene matches: 4. CDR1 and CDR2 from the germline V gene are DFQATT and SNEGSKA (reference sequence). Here the CDR3 reads CSAREQGVGDTQYF. In nucleotides, the CDR3 is TGCAGTGCTAGAGAACAGGGGGTGGGAGATACGCAGTATTTT.

The J gene is TRBJ2-5, the V gene TRBV20-1; TRBD2 matches at 7 bases. CDR1 is DFQATT and CDR2 is SNEGSKA in the germline V gene (reference sequence). The CDR3 covers 12 residues. Trimming took 4 bases from V and 5 from J; bases not matched to a gene: 4. The CDR3 coding sequence is TGCAGTGCTATTGGCGGGGGTGAGACCCAGTACTTC. Its protein product is CSAIGGGETQYF.

The chain recombines TRBV20-1 with TRBJ1-2, with D possibly being TRBD1 (5 bases). Between the trimmed V and J ends, which lost 3 bases and 0 bases, there was a span of 20 bases. Looked up from germline, CDR1 is DFQATT and CDR2 is SNEGSKA (reference sequence). The CDR3 sequence is 17 residues long. The CDR3 DNA reads as TGCAGTGCTAGCCCGAGGACATATAGCCAGTCTAACTATGGCTACACCTTC. The encoded protein is CSASPRTYSQSNYGYTF.

The chain links TRBV9 to TRBJ2-2; TRBD2 is a possible D gene (6 bases). Trimming pared 3 bases from V and 4 bases from J, leaving 13 bases between. Germline assignment: CDR1 SGDLS and CDR2 YYNGEE. This CDR3 has 15 residues. The DNA of the CDR3 is TGTGCCAGCAGCGCTGGGACTGCCCCCACCGGGGAGCTGTTTTTT. Its translation is CASSAGTAPTGELFF.

This clonotype was recorded a few times. V and J are TRBV6-5 and TRBJ2-7, with no clear D. TRBJ2-1 matches the DNA end more closely, so the J call is doubtful. This CDR3 region has 13 residues. Germline V gene lookup returns CDR1 MNHEY and CDR2 SVGAGI. Here the CDR3 DNA reads TGTGCCAGCAGTTACTCCAGCACCAATGAGCAGTTCTTC. Translated: CASSYSSTNEQFF.

The chain uses TRBV6-2 or TRBV6-3 and TRBJ2-7; TRBD2 might be the D (6 bases). The CDR3 contains 12 residues. Germline V gene sequence: CDR1 MNHEY, CDR2 SVGEGT. V was pared by 6 bases and J by 4 bases, with 10 bases between. CDR3 DNA sequence: TGTGCCAGCAGGGTGGCGGGATACGAGCAGTACTTC. Its translation is CASRVAGYEQYF.

This chain connects TRBV25-1 to TRBJ1-4; D might be TRBD1 (6 bases). The germline V gene has CDR1 MGHDK and CDR2 SYGVNS. This CDR3 has 13 residues. Trimming left V 4 bases short and J 7 bases short, with 10 bases between. The CDR3 region is CASSGGRGEKLFF. CDR3 in DNA: TGTGCCAGCAGTGGGGGGCGGGGTGAAAAACTGTTTTTT.

This clonotype was found a few times. The chain employs TRBV7-2 and TRBJ1-2, with 7 nucleotides matching TRBD1. CDR1 and CDR2 (germline): SGHTA, FQGNSA. This CDR3 comprises 15 residues. V lost 7 bases, J lost 3 bases, and 11 bases stayed unmatched. CDR3 amino acids: CASIRDRPPDYGYTF. In DNA form, the CDR3 reads TGTGCCAGCATAAGGGACAGACCTCCTGACTATGGCTACACCTTC.

This clonotype was seen only a few times. The chain joins TRBV29-1 to TRBJ1-4, with D hard to call. This CDR3 comprises 10 residues. V lost 7 bases and J lost 4, with 4 bases in between. CDR1 and CDR2 from the germline V gene are SQVTM and ANQGSEA. In DNA form, the CDR3 reads TGCAGCGCCCTTAATGAAAAACTGTTTTTT. It translates to CSALNEKLFF. Using reference TRBV29-1 and TRBJ1-4 for the parts outside the CDR3, the full variable domain is SAVISQKPSRDICQRGTSLTIQCQVDSQVTMMFWYRQQPGQSLTLIATANQGSEATYESGFVIDKFPISRPNLTFSTLTVSNMSPEDSSIYLCSALNEKLFFGSGTQLSVL.

This clonotype was seen a handful of times. The rearrangement uses TRBV4-1 and TRBJ2-1; 7 bases map to TRBD1. The length of the CDR3 is 15 residues. The J segment lost 9 bases and the V segment lost 1 base, leaving 9 bases of the junction unmatched. Germline CDR1 and CDR2: MGHRA and YSYEKL. The chain's CDR3 is CASSQGQGQGIEQFF. The CDR3 DNA is TGCGCCAGCAGCCAAGGACAGGGCCAAGGGATTGAGCAGTTCTTC.

The rearrangement joins TRBV7-2 to TRBJ2-7; D perhaps matches TRBD2 (6 bases). The V gene lost 5 bases and the J gene lost 2 bases, with 13 bases spanning the gap. This CDR3 is built from 14 residues. Germline-derived CDR1 and CDR2 are SGHTA and FQGNSA. The CDR3 sequence: CASSPSWGAYEQYF. For the CDR3, the DNA is TGTGCCAGCAGCCCGTCGTGGGGGGCCTACGAGCAGTACTTC.

The V gene is TRBV30, the J gene TRBJ1-1, with 7 bases lining up with TRBD1. The CDR3 spans 12 residues. The junction had 0 bases not matched to a gene; V was cut back by 0 bases and J by 5 bases. Germline CDR1 reads GTSNPN; CDR2 reads SVGIG (reference sequence). The CDR3 nucleotides read TGTGCCTGGAGTGTACAGGGGACTGAAGCTTTCTTT. This translates into CAWSVQGTEAFF.

The table lists this clonotype with many counts. This chain links TRBV20-1 with TRBJ2-5; D is uncertain. Gene TRBJ2-7 matches the end of the DNA better, so the J call may be wrong. CDR3 size: 13 residues. Germline V gene lookup returns CDR1 DFQATT and CDR2 SNEGSKA (reference sequence). The CDR3 DNA follows: TGCAGTGCTAGAGGCAGGTCCTCCTACGAGCAGTACTTC. It is translated as CSARGRSSYEQYF.

This clonotype was observed a few times. This chain uses TRBV7-9 with TRBJ2-3; D is perhaps TRBD1 (6 bases). The V end lost 6 bases, the J end lost 0 bases, and 13 bases lay between the germline ends. Germline V gene data show CDR1 as SEHNR and CDR2 as FQNEAQ (reference sequence). The CDR3 is made up of 15 amino acids. The CDR3 region is CASSPRTVSTDTQYF. CDR3 DNA sequence: TGTGCCAGCAGTCCTCGGACAGTTAGCACAGATACGCAGTATTTT.

A note on this clonotype: Sequence at one end of the junction differs from germline and may be a read error. The rearrangement links TRBV20-1 to TRBJ2-7; 8 positions match TRBD2. The CDR3 runs 13 residues. The V gene's germline CDR1 is DFQATT and CDR2 SNEGSKA (reference sequence). The CDR3 reads CSARDSGNYEQYF. For the CDR3, the DNA is TGCAGTGCAAGAGATAGCGGGAACTACGAGCAGTACTTC.

The table lists this clonotype with a few counts. The chain has TRBV29-1 and TRBJ1-2; tentative D call: TRBD1 (5 bases). The CDR3 runs to 13 residues. V dropped 3 bases and J dropped 0 bases, with 8 bases sitting between them. Per germline, CDR1 SQVTM and CDR2 ANQGSEA. CDR3 residues: CSVEEGTNYGYTF. CDR3 nucleotides: TGCAGCGTTGAGGAGGGGACTAACTATGGCTACACCTTC.

V usage is TRBV5-5 and J usage is TRBJ2-7; 8 nucleotides line up with TRBD1. Germline V gene data show CDR1 as SGHKS and CDR2 as YYEKEE (reference sequence). This CDR3 spans 15 amino acids. V gave up 5 bases and J gave up 0 bases; unmatched junction bases: 7. For the CDR3, the DNA is TGTGCCAGCAGGGATATAACAGGGGGCTCCTACGAGCAGTACTTC. Protein sequence: CASRDITGGSYEQYF.

The rearrangement uses TRBV4-3 and TRBJ2-2, with 8 bases matching TRBD1. The junction had 9 bases not matched to a gene; V was cut back by 0 bases and J by 6 bases. Germline V CDR1 and CDR2: LGHNA, YSLEER. CDR3 length equals 17 residues. CDR3 nucleotides: TGCGCCAGCAGCCAAGAGACCAAGACAGGGGTGCCCGGGGAGCTGTTTTTT. Its protein is CASSQETKTGVPGELFF.

This clonotype was recorded only once. This chain links TRBV4-3 with TRBJ1-2; D is uncertain. Germline-derived CDR1 and CDR2 are LGHNA and YSLEER. CDR3 length: 14 residues. Trimming cost V 1 base and J 4 bases, with 10 bases left between them. As DNA, the CDR3 is TGCGCCAGCAGCCAAGGGGCAGCCCTCTATGGCTACACCTTC. This sequence encodes CASSQGAALYGYTF.

This clonotype was detected only a few times. The junction departs from germline at one end; a sequencing error may be responsible. This rearrangement joins TRBV29-1 to TRBJ2-1; possibly TRBD1 for D (6 bases). The CDR3 loop spans 12 amino acids. Germline-derived CDR1 and CDR2 are SQVTM and ANQGSEA. In DNA form, the CDR3 reads TGTAGCGCTGGACAGCTTTACAATGAGCAGTTCTTC. Protein: CSAGQLYNEQFF.

This chain links TRBV15 with TRBJ2-7; D is undetermined. The germline gives CDR1 LNHNV, CDR2 YYDKDF (reference sequence). The CDR3 is 13 residues long. The V end lost 4 bases, the J end lost 6 bases, and 13 bases lay between the germline ends. The CDR3 nucleotides read TGTGCCACCAGCAATCGGGTCCCCTCCGAGCAGTACTTC. This encodes CATSNRVPSEQYF.

This clonotype was found a few times. CDR3 in DNA: TGTGCCAGCAGTTTCGTCCGGCGCTCCTACAATGAGCAGTTCTTC. Translating gives CASSFVRRSYNEQFF. The V call is TRBV6-2 or TRBV6-3, the J call TRBJ2-1; D not certain. The V and J ends lost 4 bases and 0 bases respectively, with 10 bases between them. The CDR3 consists of 15 residues. Germline CDR1 reads MNHEY; CDR2 reads SVGEGT.

The chain uses TRBV7-9 and TRBJ1-2; D is unresolved. The CDR3 loop spans 11 amino acids. Germline V lookup: CDR1 SEHNR, CDR2 FQNEAQ (reference sequence). V was pared by 8 bases and J by 7 bases, with 11 bases between. The CDR3 reads CASVPPSGYTF. CDR3 sequence (DNA): TGTGCCAGCGTCCCTCCTAGTGGCTACACCTTC.

This clonotype was found a few times. The gene calls are TRBV7-9 and TRBJ2-1; possibly TRBD2 for D (6 bases). The DNA end is more similar to TRBJ2-5, so the J call may be wrong. The CDR3 runs to 15 residues. Germline assignment: CDR1 SEHNR and CDR2 FQNEAQ (reference sequence). CDR3 bases: TGTGCCAGCAGCTTATCTGGAGGGTCCGAAGAGACCCAGTACTTC. Amino acid sequence: CASSLSGGSEETQYF.

The chain couples TRBV27 to TRBJ2-5; the D gene could be TRBD1 or TRBD2 (5 bases each). This CDR3 comprises 14 residues. Per the germline V gene, CDR1 is MNHEY and CDR2 is SMNVEV (reference sequence). V gave up 5 bases and J gave up 5 bases, with 15 bases separating them. CDR3: CASSGGQGAETQYF. Here the CDR3 DNA reads TGTGCCAGCAGTGGCGGGCAGGGTGCGGAGACCCAGTACTTC.